Presented here are 8 T cell receptor beta chains from one specimen sequenced in a study of blood T cells in healthy people across ages. Alongside a J-beta primer mix, a sample-barcoded 5' primer served in a second PCR lasting about 7 to 11 cycles. One entry per CDR3 protein results from TCRdb running MiXCR on the 5' RACE reads. The data show 1.5 million to 2 million distinct CDR3 sequences, around half seen once. The specimen sequenced was blood. The receptors here all came from a woman aged 40 to 50 in good health.

The V gene is TRBV12-3 or TRBV12-4, the J gene TRBJ1-2, with D possibly TRBD1 on 5 matching bases. V was shortened by 1 base and J by 3 bases, with 9 bases between the two germline ends. The CDR3 sequence is 14 residues long. This CDR3 is CASSLGGTDYGYTF. In nucleotides, the CDR3 is TGTGCCAGCAGTTTAGGGGGCACGGACTATGGCTACACCTTC.

The table lists this clonotype with many counts. This sequence joins TRBV4-1 and TRBJ2-5; D is ambiguous. The germline V gene encodes CDR1 MGHRA and CDR2 YSYEKL. There are 12 residues in the CDR3. V shed 0 bases and J shed 5 bases, with 4 bases lying between them. CDR3 residues: CASSQDTETQYF. DNA of the CDR3: TGCGCCAGCAGCCAAGATACGGAGACCCAGTACTTC.

The rearrangement links TRBV24-1 to TRBJ2-7; a possible D gene is TRBD1 (5 bases). Trimming shortened V by 7 bases and J by 7 bases, and 19 bases separated the two germline ends. The CDR3 totals 14 residues. Germline V gene lookup returns CDR1 KGHDR and CDR2 SFDVKD. The CDR3 spells CATRDIGAPNEQYF. The CDR3 nucleotides read TGTGCCACCAGGGATATAGGGGCCCCCAATGAGCAGTACTTC.

This clonotype was seen only a few times. The chain uses TRBV6-2 or TRBV6-3 and TRBJ2-7, with D possibly being TRBD1 (6 bases). Trimming stripped 0 bases from V and 12 bases from J, with 12 bases between. The CDR3 is 12 residues long. CDR1 is MNHEY and CDR2 is SVGEGT in the germline V gene. CDR3 coding DNA: TGTGCCAGCAGTTACTCGTGGGACACGATGTACTTC. Its protein is CASSYSWDTMYF.

Concerning this clonotype itself: One end of the junction fails to match germline, which may point to a read error. The rearrangement uses TRBV10-2 and TRBJ2-5; 12 bases match TRBD1. The last part of the DNA fits TRBJ2-7 better; the J call may be wrong. The CDR3 is 14 residues long. The germline gives CDR1 WSHSY, CDR2 SAAADI. In nucleotides, the CDR3 is TGCGCCGGCAGTGTGGGACAGGGGGCTTACGAGCAGTACTTC. It yields the protein CAGSVGQGAYEQYF.

The chain uses TRBV15 and TRBJ2-7, with TRBD2 matching over 8 bases. V gave up 3 bases and J gave up 5 bases; unmatched junction bases: 9. CDR1 LNHNV and CDR2 YYDKDF come from the germline V gene (reference sequence). The CDR3 covers 15 residues. The CDR3 here is CATSRDPGTRNEQYF. The CDR3 region has the DNA TGTGCCACCAGCAGGGACCCAGGGACTAGAAACGAGCAGTACTTC.

This clonotype was counted a few times. V and J are TRBV7-8 and TRBJ2-1, with 7 bases that match TRBD1. The trim removed 5 bases at V and 6 bases at J, leaving 10 bases unmatched. The CDR3 totals 15 residues. Germline V gene data show CDR1 as SGHVS and CDR2 as FQNEAQ. CDR3 bases: TGTGCCAGCAGCACACGACAGGGAAATTTCAATGAGCAGTTCTTC. Protein sequence: CASSTRQGNFNEQFF.

This clonotype was recorded once. The germline gene is not matched at one end of the junction; a read error may be the cause. J is TRBJ2-5 and V is TRBV6-5; D is unclear. The CDR3 consists of 14 residues. In germline, CDR1 is MNHEY, CDR2 SVGAGI. CDR3 protein: CASSDSYNRQTQYF. For the CDR3, the DNA is TGTGCCAGCAGTGACTCATACAACCGGCAGACCCAGTACTTC.